This T cell receptor beta chain was recorded in a study of shared clonotypes between healthy human individuals. The CDR3 loop spans 13 amino acids. Trimming took off 4 bases at V and 4 bases at J, with 11 bases between the two ends. The germline CDR1 and CDR2 sequences are MNHNY and SVGAGI (reference sequence). The data were produced by immunoSEQ multiplex PCR, yet TCRdb's version contains in-frame clones alone and is incomplete. The profile shows over 1.4 million clones, approximately 96% of them singletons. On this clone itself: Its target is unknown.

The study separated CD4+ cells into CD45RA+ naive and CD45RA-negative memory subsets. Study observations and caveats: Naive CD4 clonotype sharing across four donors was 4% to 5.5%. Expectations were that clonotype sharing among donors would be affected by sequencing depth. Sequencing of the sorted subsets was shown by rarefaction to be incomplete despite large depth.

The V gene is TRBV6-6, the J gene TRBJ2-7; D gene ambiguous. Sequenced: naive CD4+ T cells sorted from blood. Stated subset: CD45RA+ positively selected. This receptor was identified in a man under 40 in good health. CDR3 coding DNA: TGTGCCAGCAGTTTACAATCAGAATACGAGCAGTACTTC. Residues: CASSLQSEYEQYF.